The clone carrying this T cell receptor (beta chain) was observed at least ten times. This entry is derived from a study of T cells in Graves' hyperthyroidism and ophthalmopathy. Authors of the study amplified TCR beta CDR3 regions from RNA transcripts. First-round RT-PCR targeting the TCR CDR3 was performed with the HTBI primer set. TCRdb re-derived calls from the multiplex PCR reads in MiXCR, one entry per CDR3 protein. This table has approximately 690,000 distinct CDR3 sequences, roughly 15% appearing once. Trimming took 3 bases from V and 2 from J; bases not matched to a gene: 6. The CDR3 runs to 15 residues.

Sequencing was carried out using blood. V and J are TRBV12-3 or TRBV12-4 and TRBJ2-7; 8 positions match TRBD1. The source is a woman between 45 and 65 years old with Graves' ophthalmopathy. The CDR3 protein is CASSFWGQEPYEQYF. The DNA of the CDR3 is TGTGCCAGCAGTTTTTGGGGACAGGAACCCTACGAGCAGTACTTC.